This TCR beta chain was recovered during a study of technical replicates of blood from a few donors. In germline, CDR1 is SGHNT, CDR2 YYREEE (reference sequence). Trimming cost V 2 bases and J 4 bases; bases outside gene matches: 7. CDR3 length equals 16 residues. Using immunoSEQ multiplex PCR, the repertoire was profiled, and TCRdb retains in-frame clones only, with some absent. Of 85,000 to 100,000 clones listed, approximately 95% are singletons. What was sequenced was T cells isolated from PBMCs. This TCR was recovered from a human donor in good health. The V gene is TRBV5-4, the J gene TRBJ2-2, with 8 bases identical to TRBD2. The CDR3: CASSFPGLEITGELFF. The DNA for the CDR3 is TGTGCCAGCAGCTTCCCGGGACTAGAAATCACCGGGGAGCTGTTTTTT.